Detailed here is one T cell receptor beta chain. What it binds is unknown. After less than twelve days in culture, the CD4+ T cells were isolated. Days 3 and 7 were when half the medium was replaced with IL-2 medium. The data were obtained in a study of vaccination effects on CD4 cells after COVID-19. Here immunoSEQ multiplex PCR was the method, and the copy in TCRdb shows in-frame clones only, minus some. The data show some 23,000 clones, with 65% to 80% seen just once and 9.5% to 11% held by the top ten. Findings and caveats of the study: Limitations: small convalescent group and missing early post-infection timepoints.

The receptor's source is a human donor who received a COVID-19 vaccine. The sequencing here drew on CD4+ T cells from PBMCs cultured without peptide, taken before COVID-19 vaccination.

CDR3: CSVWTPGTGELFF. The CDR3 coding sequence is TGCAGCGTTTGGACTCCCGGAACCGGGGAGCTGTTTTTT. The chain uses TRBV29-1 and TRBJ2-2; D perhaps matches TRBD2 (5 bases). Trimming took off 5 bases at V and 5 bases at J, with 12 bases between the two ends. CDR3 length equals 13 residues. Germline CDR1 reads SQVTM; CDR2 reads ANQGSEA.